This T cell receptor (beta chain) stems from a study of OX40 agonist ivuxolimab in advanced cancers. Germline V gene sequence: CDR1 SQVTM, CDR2 ANQGSEA. Trimming left V 4 bases short and J 0 bases short, with 9 bases between. The CDR3 loop spans 14 amino acids. Using immunoSEQ multiplex PCR, the repertoire was profiled, and TCRdb retains in-frame clones only, with some absent. The table has 60,000 to 75,000 clones, 84% seen once. The rearrangement uses TRBV29-1 and TRBJ2-2; TRBD2 is a possible D gene (5 bases). The source material was CD4+ or CD8+ T cells sorted from blood, sampled in a trial of the OX40 agonist ivuxolimab. The receptor was isolated from an adult with an advanced solid tumor such as melanoma, head and neck, liver or kidney cancer. CDR3 loop: CSVGRAANTGELFF. The CDR3 region has the DNA TGCAGCGTTGGGAGAGCGGCGAACACCGGGGAGCTGTTTTTT.